The clone carrying this TCR beta chain was seen more than once but under ten times. What it binds is unknown. The data stem from a study of T-cell memory formation after mild COVID-19. Study background: Most TCR clusters belonged to a single donor.

Employing constant-segment primers, 5'RACE generated TCR alpha and TCR beta cDNA libraries bearing sample barcodes and UMIs. In TCRdb, the 5' RACE reads were re-called with MiXCR into one record per CDR3 protein. The data show approximately 340,000 distinct CDR3 sequences, with 15% to 20% seen just once and about a fifth held by the top ten. The V segment lost 3 bases and the J segment 3 bases; nucleotides outside the gene matches: 3. The CDR3 is 14 amino acids. Points from the study as a whole: Among contracting clones, CD4+ were mainly CM/EM and CD8+ enriched in EMRA.

The clonotype comes from a man between 18 and 35 years old who had mild COVID-19 (a few samples of this study predate the infection). Cell type and time point are not known. V usage is TRBV12-3 or TRBV12-4 and J usage is TRBJ1-1; the match to TRBD1 covers 8 bases. The specimen sequenced was PBMCs or a T cell subset sorted from them (not recorded which). CDR3 bases: TGTGCCAGCAGTTTTGGGGACAGGTACACTGAAGCTTTCTTT. It yields the protein CASSFGDRYTEAFF.